A single sample is the source of the 24 T cell receptor beta chains below, sequenced in a study of CD8 T cells in Susac syndrome. About 0.5 to 1 ug RNA was reverse transcribed with random hexamers. In TCRdb, the immunoSEQ multiplex PCR reads were re-called with MiXCR into one record per CDR3 protein. The profile shows hundreds of thousands of distinct CDR3 sequences, about 94% of them singletons. The sample consisted of CD4+ T cells from PBMCs. The receptors originated from a human donor with multiple sclerosis.

The V gene is TRBV5-1, the J gene TRBJ2-7, with a tentative D call TRBD1 (6 bases). CDR3 size: 14 residues. V lost 6 bases and J 1 base, leaving 14 bases between the germline ends. Germline values: CDR1 SGHRS, CDR2 YFSETQ. The chain's CDR3 is CASKVEGDSYEQYF. The DNA for the CDR3 is TGCGCCAGCAAAGTAGAGGGGGATTCCTACGAGCAGTACTTC. Supplemented by reference TRBV5-1 and TRBJ2-7, the full variable domain reads KAGVTQTPRYLIKTRGQQVTLSCSPISGHRSVSWYQQTPGQGLQFLFEYFSETQRNKGNFPGRFSGRQFSNSRSEMNVSTLELGDSALYLCASKVEGDSYEQYFGPGTRLTVT.

This sequence joins TRBV14 and TRBJ2-3, with D unclear. The V end was cut by 4 bases, the J end by 15 bases, with 5 bases between. Per the germline V gene, CDR1 is SGHDN and CDR2 is FVKESK. The length of the CDR3 is 8 residues. The CDR3 coding sequence is TGTGCCAGCAGCCGGGCTTATTTT. Protein: CASSRAYF.

The J gene is TRBJ2-1, the V gene TRBV3-1, with TRBD2 identical over 9 bases. There are 20 residues in the CDR3. Germline V gene data show CDR1 as LGHDT and CDR2 as YNNKEL (reference sequence). After removal of 4 bases from V and 8 bases from J, the junction contained 24 bases not matched to a gene. This CDR3 is CASSPELYGAGGPQFDEQFF. The CDR3 nucleotides are TGTGCCAGCAGCCCGGAGTTGTATGGGGCGGGGGGGCCTCAATTTGATGAGCAGTTCTTC.

This sequence joins TRBV6-1 and TRBJ1-5, with D unclear. Trimming removed 4 bases at V and 1 base at J, with 5 bases between. The CDR3 consists of 13 residues. Germline V gene sequence: CDR1 MNHNS, CDR2 SASEGT. CDR3 region: CASSGESNQPQHF. In nucleotides, the CDR3 is TGTGCCAGCAGTGGGGAGAGCAATCAGCCCCAGCATTTT.

This chain joins TRBV29-1 and TRBJ1-1; D possibly corresponds to TRBD1 (6 bases). Germline-derived CDR1 and CDR2 are SQVTM and ANQGSEA. The CDR3 sequence is 13 residues long. The V end lost 3 bases, the J end lost 3 bases, and 11 bases lay between the germline ends. The DNA of the CDR3 is TGCAGCGTTGACGTAGGGGGGGACACTGAAGCTTTCTTT. It yields the protein CSVDVGGDTEAFF. Supplemented by reference TRBV29-1 and TRBJ1-1, the full variable domain reads SAVISQKPSRDICQRGTSLTIQCQVDSQVTMMFWYRQQPGQSLTLIATANQGSEATYESGFVIDKFPISRPNLTFSTLTVSNMSPEDSSIYLCSVDVGGDTEAFFGQGTRLTVV.

This chain links TRBV25-1 with TRBJ2-3, with D tentatively TRBD1 (6 bases). Trimming removed 7 bases at V and 0 bases at J, with 11 bases between. Germline V gene lookup returns CDR1 MGHDK and CDR2 SYGVNS. This CDR3 has 14 amino acids. The CDR3 DNA is TGTGCCAGCACTACAGGGATCAGCACAGATACGCAGTATTTT. Its protein is CASTTGISTDTQYF.

There are a few counts of this clonotype. The chain carries TRBV6-5 and TRBJ2-3, with D possibly matching TRBD2 (5 bases). Trimming took off 5 bases at V and 3 bases at J, with 12 bases between the two ends. CDR1 MNHEY and CDR2 SVGAGI come from the germline V gene. The CDR3 sequence is 14 residues long. The CDR3, as DNA: TGTGCCAGCAGTACGGGTTTAGCGACAGATACGCAGTATTTT. Protein: CASSTGLATDTQYF.

V usage is TRBV7-3 and J usage is TRBJ2-1; the match to TRBD2 covers 8 bases. Germline CDR1 and CDR2: SGHTA and FQGTGA. The CDR3 is made up of 15 amino acids. J lost 3 bases, V lost 0 bases, and 1 base had no gene match. The CDR3 spells CASSLTLAGYNEQFF. The CDR3 nucleotides are TGTGCCAGCAGCTTAACTCTAGCGGGCTACAATGAGCAGTTCTTC.

The chain joins TRBV5-1 to TRBJ2-2, with D hard to call. V lost 1 base and J 2 bases, leaving 9 bases between the germline ends. Germline CDR1 reads SGHRS; CDR2 reads YFSETQ. The CDR3 sequence is 15 residues long. The CDR3 nucleotides read TGCGCCAGCAGCTTGCTACAGAAAAACACCGGGGAGCTGTTTTTT. Translated, it gives CASSLLQKNTGELFF.

J is TRBJ2-3 and V is TRBV24-1, with D maybe TRBD1 (5 bases). Germline V CDR1 and CDR2: KGHDR, SFDVKD. CDR3 size: 15 residues. Trimming removed 3 bases from V and 4 bases from J, with 13 bases in between. The chain's CDR3 is CATSDAGISADTQYF. CDR3 coding DNA: TGTGCCACCAGTGATGCAGGGATCTCCGCAGATACGCAGTATTTT.

V and J are TRBV12-3 or TRBV12-4 and TRBJ2-7; TRBD2 might be the D (6 bases). The CDR3 is 12 amino acids. Trimming cost V 7 bases and J 7 bases, with 14 bases left between them. The CDR3 spells CASTLGSGEQYF. The DNA of the CDR3 is TGTGCCAGCACCCTAGGGAGCGGGGAGCAGTACTTC.

The rearrangement joins TRBV7-3 to TRBJ2-3, with 8 nucleotides matching TRBD2. The J segment lost 1 base and the V segment lost 5 bases, leaving 8 bases of the junction unmatched. Germline assignment: CDR1 SGHTA and CDR2 FQGTGA. This CDR3 comprises 16 residues. CDR3 sequence: CASSARSGTGTDTQYF. As DNA, the CDR3 is TGTGCCAGCAGCGCTCGTAGCGGGACCGGCACAGATACGCAGTATTTT.

V is TRBV7-2 and J is TRBJ2-5; 10 nucleotides line up with TRBD2. Trimming cost V 11 bases and J 5 bases; bases outside gene matches: 11. This CDR3 has 14 residues. CDR1 SGHTA and CDR2 FQGNSA come from the germline V gene. CDR3 residues: CACKIAGGSETQYF. CDR3 bases: TGTGCCTGCAAGATAGCGGGAGGTTCCGAGACCCAGTACTTC. Using reference TRBV7-2 and TRBJ2-5 for the parts outside the CDR3, the full variable domain is GAGVSQSPSNKVTEKGKDVELRCDPISGHTALYWYRQSLGQGLEFLIYFQGNSAPDKSGLPSDRFSAERTGGSVSTLTIQRTQQEDSAVYLCACKIAGGSETQYFGPGTRLLVL.

The V call is TRBV6-6, the J call TRBJ2-7; D remains unclear. CDR3 length equals 13 residues. Trimming removed 5 bases at V and 3 bases at J, with 11 bases between. The germline V gene encodes CDR1 MNHNY and CDR2 SVGAGI (reference sequence). The CDR3 sequence: CASSHLVNYEQYF. CDR3 nucleotides: TGTGCCAGCAGTCACCTAGTTAACTACGAGCAGTACTTC.

This chain joins TRBV19 and TRBJ1-4, with 7 bases identical to TRBD1. Losses at the gene ends were 9 bases for V and 8 bases for J; bases not matched to a gene: 15. CDR3 size: 15 residues. Germline CDR1 reads LNHDA; CDR2 reads SQIVND (reference sequence). The CDR3 protein is CASLRDRARGEKLFF. CDR3 nucleotide sequence: TGTGCCAGCTTACGCGACAGGGCAAGGGGAGAAAAACTGTTTTTT.

In nucleotides, the CDR3 is TGTGCCAGCAGCTTAAGGGCCGGAGAGACCCAGTACTTC. Protein product: CASSLRAGETQYF. The chain uses TRBV7-3 and TRBJ2-5; no clear D. Germline CDR1 reads SGHTA; CDR2 reads FQGTGA. The CDR3 loop spans 13 amino acids. The germline V and J ends were trimmed by 1 base and 4 bases, with 7 bases remaining between them.

The V gene is TRBV2, the J gene TRBJ2-7, with TRBD1 matching 8 bases. Germline V gives CDR1 SNHLY, CDR2 FYNNEI. V lost 3 bases to trimming and J lost 3 bases; unmatched junction nucleotides: 7. CDR3 length equals 15 residues. This CDR3 is CASSDPQGAVYEQYF. The CDR3, as DNA: TGTGCCAGCAGTGACCCCCAGGGGGCGGTCTACGAGCAGTACTTC.

V is TRBV9 and J is TRBJ1-5; D unresolved. Germline CDR1 and CDR2: SGDLS and YYNGEE. The CDR3 length is 14 residues. V dropped 0 bases and J dropped 2 bases, with 6 bases sitting between them. The CDR3 reads CASSVGSGNQPQHF. The CDR3, as DNA: TGTGCCAGCAGCGTAGGATCAGGCAATCAGCCCCAGCATTTT.

The chain has TRBV27 and TRBJ2-5; D perhaps matches TRBD2 (7 bases). This CDR3 has 15 residues. The V end was cut by 8 bases, the J end by 4 bases, with 20 bases between. The V gene's germline CDR1 is MNHEY and CDR2 SMNVEV (reference sequence). CDR3 bases: TGTGCCAGCCGCGAAGGGGGAGGGCCTTTAGAGACCCAGTACTTC. Residues: CASREGGGPLETQYF.

The chain carries TRBV20-1 and TRBJ1-4; no definite D call. Trimming removed 6 bases at V and 8 bases at J, with 16 bases between. Germline V gene data show CDR1 as DFQATT and CDR2 as SNEGSKA (reference sequence). CDR3 length: 13 amino acids. For the CDR3, the DNA is TGCAGTGCCTCAATCGGTCACAGCGAAAAACTGTTTTTT. Protein: CSASIGHSEKLFF.

The V gene is TRBV20-1, the J gene TRBJ2-1, with a weak D call TRBD1 (5 bases). CDR1 and CDR2 from the germline V gene are DFQATT and SNEGSKA (reference sequence). The ends were cut back, 6 bases at V and 9 bases at J, with 24 bases in the middle. CDR3 size: 15 residues. CDR3 amino acids: CSALSQGSYTSEQFF. For the CDR3, the DNA is TGCAGTGCCCTTTCCCAGGGCTCATATACAAGTGAGCAGTTCTTC.

Concerning this clonotype itself: Sequence at one end of the junction differs from germline and may be a read error. The CDR3 DNA reads TGTGCCAGCAACCTGGACTCCTCCAACAATGAGCAGTTCTTC. It translates to CASNLDSSNNEQFF. The rearrangement uses TRBV12-3 or TRBV12-4 and TRBJ2-1; perhaps TRBD2 as D (5 bases). The length of the CDR3 is 14 residues.

The gene calls are TRBV7-2 and TRBJ1-2, with D possibly matching TRBD1 (5 bases). V lost 2 bases to trimming and J lost 7 bases, with 11 bases between them. Per the germline V gene, CDR1 is SGHTA and CDR2 is FQGNSA. The CDR3 sequence is 13 residues long. DNA for the CDR3: TGTGCCAGCAGCTTAAACAGGCTTCGTGGCTACACCTTC. Amino acid sequence: CASSLNRLRGYTF.

CDR3 in amino acids: CSVDQGLVYGYTF. CDR3 nucleotides: TGCAGCGTTGACCAGGGCCTTGTCTATGGCTACACCTTC. The chain links TRBV29-1 to TRBJ1-2; D may be TRBD1 (5 bases). The CDR3 loop spans 13 amino acids. The ends were cut back, 3 bases at V and 4 bases at J, with 12 bases in the middle. Germline V gene sequence: CDR1 SQVTM, CDR2 ANQGSEA.